The next 31 T cell receptor beta chains were all read from a single sample in a study of T cell responses to AZD1222 COVID-19 vaccine. Sequencing used immunoSEQ multiplex PCR; TCRdb keeps in-frame clones, though not all of them. This sample yields approximately 150,000 clones, of which 80% to 95% are seen a single time; approximately 3.4% belongs to the top ten. The material sequenced was peripheral blood, taken 28 days after the second AZD1222 dose. The receptor source for this set is an adult who received the AZD1222 COVID-19 vaccine.

This chain links TRBV4-3 with TRBJ2-1; 11 bases are a match to TRBD2. CDR1 is LGHNA and CDR2 is YSLEER in the germline V gene. CDR3 length: 15 amino acids. V was clipped by 6 bases and J by 4 bases; unmatched bases: 5. The CDR3 DNA reads TGCGCCAGCAGGATGACTAGCGGGATTTACAATGAGCAGTTCTTC. Translation: CASRMTSGIYNEQFF.

The J gene is TRBJ2-1, the V gene TRBV9, with D uncertain. The CDR3 runs 16 residues. Germline values: CDR1 SGDLS, CDR2 YYNGEE. Trimming took off 3 bases at V and 1 base at J, with 14 bases between the two ends. The CDR3 DNA is TGTGCCAGCAGCGCGGATACTACAAGATCCTACAATGAGCAGTTCTTC. Protein: CASSADTTRSYNEQFF.

V usage is TRBV28 and J usage is TRBJ1-5; D not resolved. Germline lookup yields CDR1 MDHEN and CDR2 SYDVKM. V lost 5 bases to trimming and J lost 6 bases, with 26 bases between them. CDR3 length: 18 residues. Written as DNA, the CDR3 is TGTGCCAGCAGTCCGAGTAAGGGCATGGGGATATACGGTCAGCCCCAGCATTTT. This codes for CASSPSKGMGIYGQPQHF. Complete variable domain (other parts from reference TRBV28 and TRBJ1-5): DVKVTQSSRYLVKRTGEKVFLECVQDMDHENMFWYRQDPGLGLRLIYFSYDVKMKEKGDIPEGYSVSREKKERFSLILESASTNQTSMYLCASSPSKGMGIYGQPQHFGDGTRLSIL.

This sequence joins TRBV5-1 and TRBJ2-7; no firm D call. Looked up from germline, CDR1 is SGHRS and CDR2 is YFSETQ. V was pared by 0 bases and J by 5 bases, with 15 bases between. This CDR3 contains 15 residues. The CDR3 is CASSLDKGWADEQYF. Written as DNA, the CDR3 is TGCGCCAGCAGCTTGGATAAGGGTTGGGCTGACGAGCAGTACTTC.

The CDR3 loop is CASSLTSGSQETQYF. In nucleotides, the CDR3 is TGTGCCAGCAGCTTGACTAGCGGGAGCCAAGAGACCCAGTACTTC. This rearrangement joins TRBV7-9 to TRBJ2-5; 12 bases are a match to TRBD2. Looked up from germline, CDR1 is SEHNR and CDR2 is FQNEAQ (reference sequence). The ends lost 3 bases at V and 1 base at J; junction bases unmatched: 0. CDR3 length equals 15 residues.

This chain joins TRBV18 and TRBJ1-1, with D possibly TRBD1 on 6 matching bases. This CDR3 comprises 13 residues. The ends were cut back, 3 bases at V and 3 bases at J, with 8 bases in the middle. From germline, CDR1 is KGHSH and CDR2 LQKENI. The CDR3 DNA reads TGTGCCAGCTCACCGGACAGTCACACTGAAGCTTTCTTT. Translating it yields CASSPDSHTEAFF.

The chain links TRBV5-1 to TRBJ1-2, with D perhaps TRBD1 (5 bases). CDR3 length equals 14 residues. V lost 2 bases and J lost 2, with 10 bases in between. Germline values: CDR1 SGHRS, CDR2 YFSETQ. CDR3 protein: CASSLGTANYGYTF. In DNA form, the CDR3 reads TGCGCCAGCAGCTTAGGGACGGCCAACTATGGCTACACCTTC.

This clone was detected once. V usage is TRBV29-1 and J usage is TRBJ2-7, with TRBD1 identical over 8 bases. The CDR3 runs 13 residues. CDR1 is SQVTM, CDR2 ANQGSEA, per germline. The V gene end was trimmed by 2 bases and the J gene end by 4 bases; junction bases not matched to a gene: 4. The CDR3 here is CSVESQGGYEQYF. The CDR3 DNA sequence: TGCAGCGTTGAATCACAGGGGGGATACGAGCAGTACTTC.

The chain couples TRBV7-9 to TRBJ2-2, with D perhaps matching TRBD1 or TRBD2 (6 bases each). The CDR3 length is 14 residues. Trimming pared 9 bases from V and 6 bases from J, leaving 17 bases between. Germline V gene data show CDR1 as SEHNR and CDR2 as FQNEAQ (reference sequence). Here the CDR3 reads CARSSGGHAGELFF. The DNA for the CDR3 is TGTGCCAGATCATCTGGGGGGCATGCCGGGGAGCTGTTTTTT.

This rearrangement joins TRBV6-2 or TRBV6-3 to TRBJ1-3, with unresolved D. The CDR3 loop spans 12 amino acids. The germline CDR1 and CDR2 sequences are MNHEY and SVGEGT. V was cut by 2 bases and J by 4 bases, with 3 bases left in between. The CDR3 DNA sequence: TGTGCCAGCAGTTACCCCGGAAACACCATATATTTT. It encodes CASSYPGNTIYF.

The chain uses TRBV18 and TRBJ2-1; 8 bases match TRBD2. The CDR3 length is 15 residues. The V gene end was trimmed by 2 bases and the J gene end by 6 bases; junction bases not matched to a gene: 6. Per germline, CDR1 KGHSH and CDR2 LQKENI. The CDR3 spells CASSPGTSTPNEQFF. The DNA of the CDR3 is TGTGCCAGCTCACCAGGGACTAGTACCCCCAATGAGCAGTTCTTC.

The chain employs TRBV28 and TRBJ1-2; possible D gene TRBD1, 6 bases. CDR1 is MDHEN and CDR2 is SYDVKM in the germline V gene. This CDR3 has 16 amino acids. V was pared by 2 bases and J by 5 bases, with 18 bases between. CDR3: CASSLVGTSPRYGYTF. CDR3 nucleotides: TGTGCCAGCAGTTTAGTGGGGACAAGCCCTAGGTATGGCTACACCTTC.

This rearrangement joins TRBV11-3 to TRBJ2-5, with 7 positions matching TRBD1. This CDR3 spans 17 amino acids. The ends lost 4 bases at V and 3 bases at J; junction bases unmatched: 14. Germline CDR1 reads SGHNT; CDR2 reads YENEEA. CDR3 residues: CASSSYHRGTREETQYF. DNA of the CDR3: TGTGCCAGCAGCTCATATCACAGGGGAACAAGGGAAGAGACCCAGTACTTC. The full variable domain, in which reference TRBV11-3 and TRBJ2-5 provide the parts outside the CDR3, is EAGVVQSPRYKIIEKKQPVAFWCNPISGHNTLYWYLQNLGQGPELLIRYENEEAVDDSQLPKDRFSAERLKGVDSTLKIQPAELGDSAVYLCASSSYHRGTREETQYFGPGTRLLVL.

V gene TRBV29-1 combines with J gene TRBJ2-3; TRBD1 aligns across 7 bases. CDR1 is SQVTM, CDR2 ANQGSEA, per germline. The CDR3 is made up of 13 amino acids. The J segment lost 4 bases and the V segment lost 2 bases, leaving 3 bases of the junction unmatched. Written as DNA, the CDR3 is TGCAGCGTTGAACGACAGGGTGCAGATACGCAGTATTTT. It encodes CSVERQGADTQYF.

CDR3 DNA: TGTGCCAGCGGAAAGCCCGGGACTAGCTATGGCTACACCTTC. Protein product: CASGKPGTSYGYTF. V and J are TRBV6-5 and TRBJ1-2, with D tentatively TRBD1 (5 bases). Trimming removed 8 bases at V and 4 bases at J, with 17 bases between. Germline CDR1 MNHEY, CDR2 SVGAGI. This CDR3 has 14 amino acids.

The rearrangement uses TRBV18 and TRBJ2-7; D not resolved. This CDR3 spans 13 amino acids. Trimming pared 0 bases from V and 6 bases from J, leaving 9 bases between. Germline CDR1 KGHSH, CDR2 LQKENI. The CDR3 DNA sequence: TGTGCCAGCTCACCACCGGGATTTATCGAGCAGTACTTC. Translation: CASSPPGFIEQYF.

The chain carries TRBV28 and TRBJ1-4; D ambiguous. Germline V CDR1 and CDR2: MDHEN, SYDVKM. CDR3 length: 16 amino acids. The V end lost 6 bases, the J end lost 0 bases, and 14 bases lay between the germline ends. CDR3 bases: TGTGCCAGCAGCGTCAGTGGAGCCGCAACTAATGAAAAACTGTTTTTT. Amino acids: CASSVSGAATNEKLFF.

The chain is built from TRBV19 and TRBJ2-7; D is undetermined. Germline V gene data show CDR1 as LNHDA and CDR2 as SQIVND (reference sequence). The CDR3 consists of 12 residues. V lost 3 bases and J lost 7, with 10 bases in between. For the CDR3, the DNA is TGTGCCAGTAGTATGCCCAGGCAGGAGCAGTACTTC. Residues: CASSMPRQEQYF.

The chain has TRBV5-4 and TRBJ2-5, with TRBD2 matching 13 bases. The CDR3 contains 15 residues. After removal of 4 bases from V and 5 bases from J, the junction contained 5 bases not matched to a gene. Germline V gene lookup returns CDR1 SGHNT and CDR2 YYREEE (reference sequence). CDR3 coding DNA: TGTGCCAGCAGCCCAGGACTAGCGGGAGTTGAGACCCAGTACTTC. Its translation is CASSPGLAGVETQYF.

This chain uses TRBV2 with TRBJ1-6, with no clear D. CDR3 length: 13 amino acids. The V gene's germline CDR1 is SNHLY and CDR2 FYNNEI. V lost 5 bases and J 5 bases, leaving 7 bases between the germline ends. The CDR3 region is CASSLSDNSPLHF. CDR3 bases: TGTGCCAGCAGTCTTTCGGATAATTCACCCCTCCACTTT.

The chain couples TRBV13 to TRBJ1-5; no reliable D call. The CDR3 sequence is 13 residues long. V lost 4 bases to trimming and J lost 7 bases, with 11 bases between them. The germline CDR1 and CDR2 sequences are PRHDT and FYEKMQ (reference sequence). The CDR3 DNA follows: TGTGCCAGCAGCTCCGGGGTTGGGCAGCCCCAGCATTTT. Its protein product is CASSSGVGQPQHF.

This chain connects TRBV27 to TRBJ2-2; 10 bases line up with TRBD2. The CDR3 has 15 residues. Looked up from germline, CDR1 is MNHEY and CDR2 is SMNVEV (reference sequence). The trim removed 6 bases at V and 6 bases at J, leaving 7 bases unmatched. The CDR3 DNA follows: TGTGCCAGCAGGAGTCTAGCGGGAGTGGCCGGGGAGCTGTTTTTT. Protein product: CASRSLAGVAGELFF.

This clone has more than one count but fewer than ten. The J gene is TRBJ2-7, the V gene TRBV7-2; 15 positions match TRBD2. Germline trimming cut 1 base from V and 2 bases from J; bases unmatched to any gene: 0. Germline CDR1 is SGHTA and CDR2 is FQGNSA. CDR3 length: 16 residues. Here the CDR3 DNA reads TGTGCCAGCAGCTTAGGGACTAGCGGGAGGGCCTACGAGCAGTACTTC. Its protein is CASSLGTSGRAYEQYF. Complete variable domain (other parts from reference TRBV7-2 and TRBJ2-7): GAGVSQSPSNKVTEKGKDVELRCDPISGHTALYWYRQSLGQGLEFLIYFQGNSAPDKSGLPSDRFSAERTGGSVSTLTIQRTQQEDSAVYLCASSLGTSGRAYEQYFGPGTRLTVT.

The chain uses TRBV28 and TRBJ2-7, with a weak D call TRBD2 (6 bases). Germline CDR1 and CDR2: MDHEN and SYDVKM. V lost 8 bases to trimming and J lost 7 bases, with 15 bases between them. The CDR3 covers 12 residues. For the CDR3, the DNA is TGTGCCAGCCAACTAGCCCGGAGGGAGCAGTACTTC. Its translation is CASQLARREQYF.

The V and J genes are TRBV27 and TRBJ2-7; no clear D. Trimming took 8 bases from V and 4 from J, leaving 6 bases between them. CDR3 size: 10 residues. Germline V gene data show CDR1 as MNHEY and CDR2 as SMNVEV (reference sequence). CDR3 residues: CASGRYEQYF. The CDR3 bases are TGTGCCAGCGGCAGATACGAGCAGTACTTC.

This sequence joins TRBV10-3 and TRBJ1-1; possibly TRBD1 for D (5 bases). The V end was cut by 4 bases, the J end by 1 base, with 10 bases between. There are 14 residues in the CDR3. Germline assignment: CDR1 ENHRY and CDR2 SYGVKD. In nucleotides, the CDR3 is TGTGCCATCAGTGCCACAACAGGGAACACTGAAGCTTTCTTT. This sequence encodes CAISATTGNTEAFF.

With regard to this clone: The junction departs from germline at one end; a sequencing error may be responsible. Other DNA sequences within the sample encode an identical CDR3. The V gene is TRBV7-9, the J gene TRBJ1-2; TRBD1 might be the D (5 bases). CDR1 is SEHNR and CDR2 is FQNEAQ in the germline V gene (reference sequence). This CDR3 contains 13 residues. This CDR3 reads CASSLAGDYGYTF. The CDR3 DNA reads as TGTGCCAGCAGCTTAGCTGGGGACTACGGCTACACCTTC.

The chain recombines TRBV14 with TRBJ2-1; 7 bases line up with TRBD2. Trimming removed 5 bases from V and 7 bases from J; junction bases left unmatched: 14. This CDR3 spans 16 amino acids. Germline V gene lookup returns CDR1 SGHDN and CDR2 FVKESK. The CDR3 loop reads CASSSPLGLPVNEQFF. CDR3 nucleotide sequence: TGTGCCAGCAGCTCTCCACTGGGACTACCCGTGAATGAGCAGTTCTTC.

This chain uses TRBV6-6 with TRBJ1-6; D might be TRBD1 (5 bases). The CDR3 has 15 amino acids. With 6 bases removed from V and 5 bases from J, the gap between germline ends came to 14 bases. Germline CDR1 and CDR2: MNHNY and SVGAGI (reference sequence). The CDR3 DNA reads as TGTGCCAGCAGCCAGGGTCCCAGGGATAATTCACCCCTCCACTTT. Amino acids: CASSQGPRDNSPLHF.

The J gene is TRBJ2-1, the V gene TRBV7-9; a possible D gene is TRBD2 (5 bases). Germline CDR1 and CDR2: SEHNR and FQNEAQ (reference sequence). V lost 6 bases, J lost 8 bases, and 17 bases lay in between. This CDR3 spans 14 amino acids. For the CDR3, the DNA is TGTGCCAGCAGAGGAGGAGAGGGTAGACATGAGCAGTTCTTC. As protein: CASRGGEGRHEQFF.

This chain uses TRBV7-6 with TRBJ1-2; D unresolved. The germline V gene encodes CDR1 SGHVS and CDR2 FNYEAQ. Trimming pared 5 bases from V and 3 bases from J, leaving 16 bases between. This CDR3 spans 15 amino acids. The CDR3 coding sequence is TGTGCCAGCAGCCCCATGACCGGGCCCCACTATGGCTACACCTTC. It specifies CASSPMTGPHYGYTF.